The sequence of this T cell receptor beta chain was determined in a study of regulatory T cells in long-lasting Graves disease. Study-wide background: Freshly diagnosed Graves' patients had used antithyroid drugs for under 3 months.

Looked up from germline, CDR1 is SGHAT and CDR2 is FQNNGV. The J segment lost 4 bases and the V segment lost 4 bases, leaving 8 bases of the junction unmatched. This CDR3 comprises 15 residues. Construction of TCR beta libraries relied on iRepertoire HTBI primers and on Arm-PCR targeting CDR3 regions. TCRdb re-analysed the multiplex PCR reads in MiXCR, keeping a single row per CDR3 protein. The data contain about 520,000 distinct CDR3 sequences, around 11% of them seen just once; the ten biggest clones take up roughly 8.2%. Time point here: newly diagnosed GD, antithyroid drugs for less than 3 months. PBMCs provided the RNA from which the TCR library was made. This clonotype was seen many times. This sample also appeared in a second study, on T cells in Graves' hyperthyroidism and ophthalmopathy. That paper notes: Peripheral blood also featured most of the thyroid clonotypes expanded above 0.001. Ophthalmopathy stood apart from stable hyperthyroidism in a 13 V-J model. It was a median about 7.1 months before onset that the model predicted ophthalmopathy.

The sequence was collected from a woman aged 25 to 39 with Graves disease. This chain links TRBV11-2 with TRBJ1-1; 8 nucleotides line up with TRBD1. Sample: peripheral blood mononuclear cells (PBMCs), taken at new diagnosis, from a patient treated with antithyroid drugs. The CDR3 DNA sequence: TGTGCCAGCAGCTGGGCCAGGGGGCGCAGCACTGAAGCTTTCTTT. Protein product: CASSWARGRSTEAFF.